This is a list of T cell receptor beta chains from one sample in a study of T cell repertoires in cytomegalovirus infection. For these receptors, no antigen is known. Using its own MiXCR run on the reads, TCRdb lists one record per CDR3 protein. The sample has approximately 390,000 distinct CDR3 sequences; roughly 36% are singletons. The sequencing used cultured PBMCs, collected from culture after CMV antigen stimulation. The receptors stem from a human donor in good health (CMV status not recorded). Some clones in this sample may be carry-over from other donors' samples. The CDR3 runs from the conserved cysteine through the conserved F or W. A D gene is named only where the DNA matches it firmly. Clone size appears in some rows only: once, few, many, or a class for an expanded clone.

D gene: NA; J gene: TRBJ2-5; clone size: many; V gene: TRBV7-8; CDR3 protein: CASSLVFSETQYF; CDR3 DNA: TGTGCCAGCAGCTTAGTATTTTCAGAGACCCAGTACTTC
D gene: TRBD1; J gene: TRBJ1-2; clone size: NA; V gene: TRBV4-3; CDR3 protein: CASSQDRASTGVDYGYTF; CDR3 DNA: TGCGCCAGCAGCCAAGATCGGGCATCGACAGGGGTGGACTATGGCTACACCTTC
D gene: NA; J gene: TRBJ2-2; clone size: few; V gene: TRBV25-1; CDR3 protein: CASSEYGGTEELFF; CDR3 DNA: TGTGCCAGCAGTGAATACGGCGGGACAGAAGAGCTGTTTTTT
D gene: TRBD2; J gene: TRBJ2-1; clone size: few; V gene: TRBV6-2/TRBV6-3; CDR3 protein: CASSKGLAAAYNEQFF; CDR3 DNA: TGTGCCAGCAGTAAGGGACTAGCGGCAGCCTACAATGAGCAGTTCTTC
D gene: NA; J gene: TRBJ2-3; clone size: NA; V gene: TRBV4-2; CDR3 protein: CASSQDSRGRVDTQYF; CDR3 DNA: TGTGCCAGCAGCCAAGATAGCAGGGGTAGAGTGGATACGCAGTATTTT
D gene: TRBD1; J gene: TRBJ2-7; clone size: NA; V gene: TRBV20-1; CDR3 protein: CSGRTGPYEQYF; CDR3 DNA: TGCAGTGGAAGGACAGGGCCCTACGAGCAGTACTTC
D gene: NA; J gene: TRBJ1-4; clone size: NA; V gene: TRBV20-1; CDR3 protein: CSASLTVNEKLFF; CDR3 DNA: TGCAGTGCTAGCCTCACAGTTAATGAAAAACTGTTTTTT
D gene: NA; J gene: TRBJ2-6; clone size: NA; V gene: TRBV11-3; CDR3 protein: CASRERGGHLSGSNVLTF; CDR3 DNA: TGTGCCAGCAGGGAAAGGGGGGGGCACCTCTCTGGGTCCAACGTCCTGACTTTC
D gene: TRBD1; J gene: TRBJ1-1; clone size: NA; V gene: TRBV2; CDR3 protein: CASSRSGQGNTEAFF; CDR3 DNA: TGTGCCAGCAGCCGGTCGGGACAGGGGAACACTGAAGCTTTCTTT
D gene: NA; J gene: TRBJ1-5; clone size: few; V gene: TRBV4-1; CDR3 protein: CASSRPGHDSNQPQHF; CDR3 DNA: TGCGCCAGCAGTCGTCCGGGACATGATAGCAATCAGCCCCAGCATTTT
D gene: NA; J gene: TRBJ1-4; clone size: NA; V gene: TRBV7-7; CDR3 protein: CASSSGGSEKLFF; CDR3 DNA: TGTGCTAGCAGCTCGGGGGGAAGCGAAAAACTGTTTTTT
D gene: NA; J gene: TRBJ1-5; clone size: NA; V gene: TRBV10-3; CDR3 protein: CAIRGTDSNQPQHF; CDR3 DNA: TGTGCCATCAGAGGAACCGATAGCAATCAGCCCCAGCATTTT
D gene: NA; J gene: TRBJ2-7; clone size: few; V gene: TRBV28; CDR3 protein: CASSLLTGRPPLEQYF; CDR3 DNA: TGTGCCAGCAGTCTCCTAACAGGGCGGCCCCCTCTCGAGCAGTACTTC
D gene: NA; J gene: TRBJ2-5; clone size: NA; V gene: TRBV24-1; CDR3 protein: CATSDPAEYQETQYF; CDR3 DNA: TGTGCCACCAGTGATCCAGCGGAGTACCAAGAGACCCAGTACTTC
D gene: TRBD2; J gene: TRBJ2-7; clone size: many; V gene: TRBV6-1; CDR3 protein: CASRMTSGRLHEQYF; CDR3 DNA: TGTGCCAGCAGGATGACTAGCGGGAGGCTCCACGAGCAGTACTTC
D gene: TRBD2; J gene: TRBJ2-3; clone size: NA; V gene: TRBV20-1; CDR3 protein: CSASDPSGATDTQYF; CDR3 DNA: TGCAGTGCTAGCGACCCTAGCGGAGCCACAGATACGCAGTATTTT
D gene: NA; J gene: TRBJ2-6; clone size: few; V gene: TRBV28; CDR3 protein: CASSPGTAGANVLTF; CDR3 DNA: TGTGCCAGCAGTCCCGGGACTGCTGGGGCCAACGTCCTGACTTTC
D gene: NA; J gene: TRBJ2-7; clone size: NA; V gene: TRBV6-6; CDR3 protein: CASSYWQGKMGEQYF; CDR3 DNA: TGTGCCAGCAGTTATTGGCAGGGAAAGATGGGCGAGCAGTACTTC
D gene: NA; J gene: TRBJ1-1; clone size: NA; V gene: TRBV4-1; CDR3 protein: CASSQSTGWGTEAFF; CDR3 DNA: TGCGCCAGCAGCCAATCAACAGGTTGGGGCACTGAAGCTTTCTTT
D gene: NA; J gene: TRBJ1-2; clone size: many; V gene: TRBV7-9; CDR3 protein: CASSLTTATYDGYTF; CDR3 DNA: TGTGCCAGCAGCTTGACGACGGCTACCTATGATGGCTACACCTTC
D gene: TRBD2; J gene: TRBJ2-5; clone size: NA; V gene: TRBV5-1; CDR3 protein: CASSFGTSATQETQYF; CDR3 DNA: TGCGCCAGCAGCTTTGGGACTAGCGCGACTCAAGAGACCCAGTACTTC
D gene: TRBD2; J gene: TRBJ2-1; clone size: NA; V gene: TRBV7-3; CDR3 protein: CASSLGTSLNEQFF; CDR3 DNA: TGTGCCAGCAGCTTAGGGACTAGTTTAAATGAGCAGTTCTTC
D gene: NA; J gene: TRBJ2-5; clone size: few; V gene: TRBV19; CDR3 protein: CASSRPGETQYF; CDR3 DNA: TGTGCCAGTAGTCGTCCCGGGGAGACCCAGTACTTC
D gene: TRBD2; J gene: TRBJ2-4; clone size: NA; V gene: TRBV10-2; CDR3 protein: CASRLAGENIQYF; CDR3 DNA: TGCGCCAGCAGGCTGGCGGGGGAAAACATTCAGTACTTC
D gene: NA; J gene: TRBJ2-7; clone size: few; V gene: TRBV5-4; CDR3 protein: CASSLTWDNLAYSYEQYF; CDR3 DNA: TGTGCCAGCAGCCTGACGTGGGATAATCTAGCTTACTCCTACGAGCAGTACTTC
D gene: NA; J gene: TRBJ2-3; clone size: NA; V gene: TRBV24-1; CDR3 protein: CATSDLTGAGADTQYF; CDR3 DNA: TGTGCCACCAGTGATTTGACGGGAGCGGGCGCAGATACGCAGTATTTT
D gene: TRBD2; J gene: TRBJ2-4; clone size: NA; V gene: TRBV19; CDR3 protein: CASGLAGDFGLNIQYF; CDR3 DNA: TGTGCCAGTGGTCTAGCGGGAGACTTCGGGTTAAACATTCAGTACTTC
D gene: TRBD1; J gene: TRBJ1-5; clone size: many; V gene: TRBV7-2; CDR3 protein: CASSWDGDRGNRGNQPQHF; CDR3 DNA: TGTGCCAGCAGCTGGGACGGGGACAGGGGAAATCGTGGCAATCAGCCCCAGCATTTT
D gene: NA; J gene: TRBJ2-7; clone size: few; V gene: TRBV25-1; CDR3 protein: CASSRPGSYEQYF; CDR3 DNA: TGTGCCAGCAGTCGGCCGGGTAGCTACGAGCAGTACTTC
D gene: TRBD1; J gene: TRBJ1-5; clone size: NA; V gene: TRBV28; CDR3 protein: CATNRDRRGQPQHF; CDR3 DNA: TGTGCCACTAACCGGGACAGAAGGGGGCAGCCCCAGCATTTT
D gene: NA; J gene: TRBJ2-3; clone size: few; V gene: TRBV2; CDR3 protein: CASDSFTWLTITDTQYF; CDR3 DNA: TGTGCCAGCGACAGCTTTACATGGCTAACGATTACAGATACGCAGTATTTT
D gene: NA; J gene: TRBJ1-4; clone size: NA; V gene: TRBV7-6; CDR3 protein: CASSFTGTENEKLFF; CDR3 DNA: TGTGCCAGCAGCTTCACCGGGACGGAGAATGAAAAACTGTTTTTT
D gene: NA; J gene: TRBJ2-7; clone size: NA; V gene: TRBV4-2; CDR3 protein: CASSQVATSSSYEQYF; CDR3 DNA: TGTGCCAGCAGCCAAGTGGCAACAAGCTCCTCTTACGAGCAGTACTTC
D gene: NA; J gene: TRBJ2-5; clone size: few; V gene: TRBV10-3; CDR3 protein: CAISESSQETQYF; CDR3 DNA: TGTGCCATCAGTGAGTCATCCCAAGAGACCCAGTACTTC
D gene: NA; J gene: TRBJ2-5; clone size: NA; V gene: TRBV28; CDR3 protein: CASTMEGVETQYF; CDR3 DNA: TGTGCCAGCACCATGGAAGGGGTTGAGACCCAGTACTTC
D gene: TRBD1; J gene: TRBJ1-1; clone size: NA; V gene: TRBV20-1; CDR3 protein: CSARAPPGTGGPYTEAFF; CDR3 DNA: TGCAGTGCTAGAGCCCCTCCCGGGACAGGGGGTCCCTACACTGAAGCTTTCTTT
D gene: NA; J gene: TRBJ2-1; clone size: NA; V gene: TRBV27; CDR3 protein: CASSLIGASNEQFF; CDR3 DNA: TGTGCCAGCAGTTTAATAGGAGCGTCCAATGAGCAGTTCTTC
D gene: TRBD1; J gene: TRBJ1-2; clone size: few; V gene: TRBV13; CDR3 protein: CASVESGQGYYGYTF; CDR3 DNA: TGTGCCAGTGTCGAATCGGGACAGGGGTACTATGGCTACACCTTC
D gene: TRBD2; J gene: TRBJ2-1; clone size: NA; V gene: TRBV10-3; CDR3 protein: CAISTSGRLHLSSYNEQFF; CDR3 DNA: TGTGCCATCAGTACTAGCGGGAGGCTCCATCTCAGCTCCTACAATGAGCAGTTCTTC
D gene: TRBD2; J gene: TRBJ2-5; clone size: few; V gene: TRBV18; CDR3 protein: CASSPEVAGVSYETQYF; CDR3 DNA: TGTGCCAGCTCTCCCGAGGTAGCGGGAGTGTCATACGAGACCCAGTACTTC
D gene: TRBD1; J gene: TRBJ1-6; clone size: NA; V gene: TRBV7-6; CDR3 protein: CASSPRDSHNSPLHF; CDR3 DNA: TGTGCCAGCAGCCCCAGGGACAGCCATAATTCACCCCTCCACTTT
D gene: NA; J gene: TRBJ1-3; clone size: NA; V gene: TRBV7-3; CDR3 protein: CASSSTPSSGNTIYF; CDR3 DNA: TGTGCCAGCAGCTCCACACCGAGCTCTGGAAACACCATATATTTT
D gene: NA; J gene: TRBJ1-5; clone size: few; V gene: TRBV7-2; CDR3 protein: CASSFGTYNQPQHF; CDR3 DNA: TGTGCCAGCAGCTTCGGGACATACAATCAGCCCCAGCATTTT
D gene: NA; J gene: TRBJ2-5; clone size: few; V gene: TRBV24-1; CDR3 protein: CATSEPGATQETQYF; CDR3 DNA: TGTGCCACCAGTGAACCAGGGGCCACTCAAGAGACCCAGTACTTC
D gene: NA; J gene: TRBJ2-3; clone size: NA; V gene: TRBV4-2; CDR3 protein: CASSQDLPGSTDTQYF; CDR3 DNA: TGTGCCAGCAGCCAAGACTTGCCGGGAAGCACAGATACGCAGTATTTT
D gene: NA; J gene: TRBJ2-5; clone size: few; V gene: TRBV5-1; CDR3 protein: CASFRDLQETQYF; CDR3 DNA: TGCGCCAGTTTCCGGGACTTGCAAGAGACCCAGTACTTC
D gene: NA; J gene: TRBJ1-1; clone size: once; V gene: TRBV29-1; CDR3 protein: CSVGQGGGEAFF; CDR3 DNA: TGCAGCGTTGGGCAGGGCGGTGGTGAAGCTTTCTTT
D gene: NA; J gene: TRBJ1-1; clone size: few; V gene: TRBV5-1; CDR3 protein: CASSSGRIEAFF; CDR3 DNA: TGCGCCAGCAGCAGCGGACGGATTGAAGCTTTCTTT
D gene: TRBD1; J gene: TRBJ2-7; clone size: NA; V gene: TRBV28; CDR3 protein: CASGLDRGPGEQYF; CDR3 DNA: TGTGCCAGCGGGTTGGACAGGGGGCCCGGAGAGCAGTACTTC
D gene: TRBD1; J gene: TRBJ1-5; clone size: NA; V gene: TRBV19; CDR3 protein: CASSLRFRGREEPQHF; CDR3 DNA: TGTGCCAGTAGTCTGCGGTTCAGGGGGCGCGAGGAGCCCCAGCATTTT
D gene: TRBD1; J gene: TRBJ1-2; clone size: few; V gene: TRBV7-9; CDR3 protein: CASSHDRGPGYGYTF; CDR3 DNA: TGTGCCAGCAGCCATGACAGGGGGCCAGGCTATGGCTACACCTTC
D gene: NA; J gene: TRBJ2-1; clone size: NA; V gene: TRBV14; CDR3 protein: CASSQDSGFRYNEQFF; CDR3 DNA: TGTGCCAGCAGCCAAGATTCAGGATTTCGGTACAATGAGCAGTTCTTC
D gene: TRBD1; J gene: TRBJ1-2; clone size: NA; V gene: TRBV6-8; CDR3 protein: CASSDPDRGRKNYGYTF; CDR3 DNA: TGTGCCAGCAGTGACCCGGACAGGGGGAGAAAAAACTATGGCTACACCTTC
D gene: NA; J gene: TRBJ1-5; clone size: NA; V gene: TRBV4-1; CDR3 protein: CASSVSGNQPQHF; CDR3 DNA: TGCGCCAGCAGTGTTTCTGGCAATCAGCCCCAGCATTTT
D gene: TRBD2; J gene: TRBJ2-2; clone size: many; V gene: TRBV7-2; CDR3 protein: CASSLARAGLAGGRRGTGELFF; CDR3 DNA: TGTGCCAGCAGCTTAGCGCGGGCCGGACTAGCGGGAGGGCGGCGTGGCACCGGGGAGCTGTTTTTT
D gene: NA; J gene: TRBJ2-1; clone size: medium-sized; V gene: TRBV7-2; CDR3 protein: CASSLGEYSYNEQFF; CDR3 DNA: TGTGCCAGCAGCTTAGGCGAATACTCCTACAATGAGCAGTTCTTC
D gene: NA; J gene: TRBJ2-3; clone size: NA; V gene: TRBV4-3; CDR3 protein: CASSQDGGSRGRTDTQYF; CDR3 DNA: TGCGCCAGCAGCCAAGATGGGGGTTCGAGGGGACGCACAGATACGCAGTATTTT
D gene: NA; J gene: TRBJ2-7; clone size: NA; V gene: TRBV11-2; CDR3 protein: CASSPTLGLHEQYF; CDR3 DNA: TGTGCCAGCAGCCCGACGCTAGGGCTCCACGAGCAGTACTTC
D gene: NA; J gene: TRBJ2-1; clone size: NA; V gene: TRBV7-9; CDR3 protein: CASRPPGGHNEQFF; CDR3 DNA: TGTGCCAGCCGCCCCCCAGGGGGGCACAATGAGCAGTTCTTC